These 6 T cell receptor beta chains were all obtained from the same sample, sequenced in a study of T cells in Graves' hyperthyroidism and ophthalmopathy. Using RNA transcripts as the source, TCR beta CDR3 regions were amplified. First-round RT-PCR with HTBI primers amplified the TCR CDR3 region. TCRdb independently ran MiXCR on the multiplex PCR reads; one entry per CDR3 protein. The sample gives under 400,000 distinct CDR3 sequences, around 18% of which show up once; roughly 16% is in the top ten. Source material: blood. The receptors were gathered from a woman aged 40 to 49 with Graves' ophthalmopathy.

This clonotype was found many times. The rearrangement uses TRBV11-2 and TRBJ1-1; D is undetermined. Per germline, CDR1 SGHAT and CDR2 FQNNGV. The CDR3 is made up of 15 amino acids. The V gene lost 0 bases and the J gene lost 0 bases, with 8 bases spanning the gap. In DNA form, the CDR3 reads TGTGCCAGCAGCTTAGATCCGAGAATGAACACTGAAGCTTTCTTT. Encoded protein: CASSLDPRMNTEAFF.

This clonotype was seen repeatedly, ten times or more. V and J are TRBV6-2 or TRBV6-3 and TRBJ2-5; TRBD2 agrees at 12 bases. Germline assignment: CDR1 MNHEY and CDR2 SVGEGT. The CDR3 runs 15 residues. With 6 bases clipped from V and 4 bases from J, the junction kept 6 bases outside the gene matches. CDR3 sequence reads: CASRRLAGEVETQYF. For the CDR3, the DNA is TGTGCCAGCAGGAGACTAGCGGGAGAGGTAGAGACCCAGTACTTC.

This clonotype has at least ten counts. The chain joins TRBV27 to TRBJ2-5, with D uncertain. Germline values: CDR1 MNHEY, CDR2 SMNVEV (reference sequence). V lost 4 bases and J 4 bases, leaving 10 bases between the germline ends. The CDR3 length is 13 residues. CDR3 residues: CASSWSRGETQYF. The CDR3 nucleotides read TGTGCCAGCAGTTGGTCGCGCGGAGAGACCCAGTACTTC.

The rearrangement links TRBV30 to TRBJ1-5; D ambiguous. The germline CDR1 and CDR2 sequences are GTSNPN and SVGIG (reference sequence). V gave up 7 bases and J gave up 0 bases, with 25 bases separating them. This CDR3 region has 18 residues. The CDR3 coding sequence is TGTGCCTCTCCTCTCTCGAAGGGAGGCCTTGATAGCAATCAGCCCCAGCATTTT. Translating gives CASPLSKGGLDSNQPQHF.

In its sample, this clonotype was seen many times. This may come from a read error, since a much larger clone is one base off. The chain carries TRBV6-5 and TRBJ2-2; no firm D call. The CDR3 length is 12 residues. In germline, CDR1 is MNHEY, CDR2 SVGAGI. V lost 8 bases and J 1 base, leaving 5 bases between the germline ends. The CDR3 coding sequence is TGTGCCAGCTGGGAGAACACCGGGGAGCTGTTTTTT. Encoded protein: CASWENTGELFF.

This clonotype was seen ten or more times. The CDR3 DNA reads as TGCAGCGTTGTCTCCGGGGCGGGAGGGGTAGAGACCCAGTACTTC. Its translation is CSVVSGAGGVETQYF. V gene TRBV29-1 combines with J gene TRBJ2-5, with TRBD2 identical over 9 bases. Germline V lookup: CDR1 SQVTM, CDR2 ANQGSEA. The CDR3 runs to 15 residues. Trimming cost V 4 bases and J 4 bases; bases outside gene matches: 10.